The 21 T cell receptor beta chains given below trace back to one sample, sequenced in a study of cytomegalovirus exposure and HLA in healthy donors. The PCR made use of 60 Vbeta and 13 Jbeta primers. The table came from immunoSEQ multiplex PCR; TCRdb's copy has only in-frame clones and leaves some out. The sample lists about 180,000 clones; around three quarters were seen once. Material for sequencing was PBMCs. All receptors derive from a woman in her 50s in good health and CMV-seropositive.

The V gene is TRBV6-5, the J gene TRBJ1-1, with D possibly matching TRBD1 (5 bases). Germline CDR1 is MNHEY and CDR2 is SVGAGI. The CDR3 contains 12 residues. V dropped 6 bases and J dropped 6 bases, with 11 bases sitting between them. This chain's CDR3 is CASSRVGSEAFF. The CDR3 nucleotides read TGTGCCAGCAGCAGGGTCGGGTCTGAAGCTTTCTTT.

The V gene is TRBV29-1, the J gene TRBJ2-3, with 10 bases aligning to TRBD1. Germline trimming cut 6 bases from V and 0 bases from J; bases unmatched to any gene: 18. Germline CDR1 and CDR2: SQVTM and ANQGSEA. The CDR3 loop spans 19 amino acids. The CDR3 DNA is TGCAGCGTAGAAAGGGGCAGACAGGGGGCCGGAAGGAGCACAGATACGCAGTATTTT. The encoded protein is CSVERGRQGAGRSTDTQYF.

This clone was detected a few times. The chain uses TRBV29-1 and TRBJ2-7; D is uncertain. The CDR3 runs to 11 residues. Germline CDR1 and CDR2: SQVTM and ANQGSEA. Trimming cost V 3 bases and J 4 bases, with 7 bases left between them. CDR3 sequence reads: CSVEESYEQYF. The CDR3, as DNA: TGCAGCGTTGAGGAGTCGTACGAGCAGTACTTC.

The rearrangement links TRBV4-2 to TRBJ2-5; D possibly corresponds to TRBD2 (5 bases). Matching the DNA end better, TRBJ2-7 makes the J call doubtful. Germline V CDR1 and CDR2: LGHNA, YNFKEQ. The CDR3 sequence is 15 residues long. CDR3 loop: CASSQELEETYEQYF. The CDR3, as DNA: TGTGCCAGCAGCCAAGAGTTGGAGGAGACCTACGAGCAGTACTTC.

This chain links TRBV15 with TRBJ1-3; a possible D gene is TRBD1 (6 bases). V shed 4 bases and J shed 1 base, with 11 bases lying between them. Germline CDR1 and CDR2: LNHNV and YYDKDF (reference sequence). The length of the CDR3 is 15 residues. The CDR3 DNA reads as TGTGCCACCAGCACCTCCGGGACATCTGGAAACACCATATATTTT. Its translation is CATSTSGTSGNTIYF.

This clone has more than one count but fewer than ten. V and J are TRBV5-6 and TRBJ1-6, with a weak D call TRBD1 (5 bases). The CDR3 consists of 13 residues. V shed 0 bases and J shed 14 bases, with 12 bases lying between them. Germline lookup yields CDR1 SGHDT and CDR2 YYEEEE. CDR3 in amino acids: CASSLDRWGTLHF. CDR3 in DNA: TGTGCCAGCAGCTTGGATAGATGGGGCACCCTCCACTTT.

This clone was counted a single time. The gene calls are TRBV6-5 and TRBJ1-1, with TRBD1 matching 7 bases. The CDR3 extends over 14 amino acids. Germline V gene data show CDR1 as MNHEY and CDR2 as SVGAGI. The trim removed 7 bases at V and 4 bases at J, leaving 9 bases unmatched. The CDR3 DNA reads TGTGCCAGCATCCCGACAGGGAGACTCACTGAAGCTTTCTTT. It translates to CASIPTGRLTEAFF.

This rearrangement joins TRBV18 to TRBJ1-3; TRBD1 is a possible D gene (5 bases). In germline, CDR1 is KGHSH, CDR2 LQKENI. Trimming shortened V by 10 bases and J by 0 bases, and 10 bases separated the two germline ends. The CDR3 sequence is 13 residues long. The CDR3 region is CAIHRSSGNTIYF. As DNA, the CDR3 is TGTGCCATCCACAGGAGCTCTGGAAACACCATATATTTT.

V gene TRBV2 combines with J gene TRBJ1-4; TRBD1 aligns across 7 bases. The length of the CDR3 is 14 residues. V was pared by 7 bases and J by 7 bases, with 9 bases of the junction left unmatched. Germline CDR1 and CDR2: SNHLY and FYNNEI. CDR3 sequence reads: CASNLGAGGEKLFF. Here the CDR3 DNA reads TGTGCCAGCAATCTGGGGGCAGGGGGTGAAAAACTGTTTTTT.

About this clone: Germline and junction disagree at one end, which may indicate a read error. The rearrangement joins TRBV7-9 to TRBJ2-7, with 8 bases aligning to TRBD1. Germline V gene data show CDR1 as SEHNR and CDR2 as FQNEAQ (reference sequence). CDR3 length: 16 amino acids. The CDR3: CSSSLSPPGGRHEQYF. CDR3 in DNA: TGTTCCAGCAGCTTATCCCCTCCAGGGGGCCGCCACGAGCAGTACTTC.

This clone has a single count. The chain carries TRBV2 and TRBJ2-2; 8 positions agree with TRBD1. There are 15 residues in the CDR3. Looked up from germline, CDR1 is SNHLY and CDR2 is FYNNEI. CDR3 nucleotide sequence: TGTGCTTTCAGCGGGCGGGACAGGAGGGCCGGGGAGCTGTTTTTT. This encodes CAFSGRDRRAGELFF. The complete variable domain, with remaining parts taken from reference TRBV2 and TRBJ2-2, reads EPEVTQTPSHQVTQMGQEVILRCVPISNHLYFYWYRQILGQKVEFLVSFYNNEISEKSEIFDDQFSVERPDGSNFTLKIRSTKLEDSAMYFCAFSGRDRRAGELFFGEGSRLTVL.

This chain links TRBV6-5 with TRBJ2-2; D is perhaps TRBD2 (7 bases). Deletions cut 2 bases from V and 1 base from J, with 8 bases between. Germline V gene data show CDR1 as MNHEY and CDR2 as SVGAGI. The CDR3 spans 15 residues. DNA for the CDR3: TGTGCCAGCAGTTACAGGGGGGGGAACACCGGGGAGCTGTTTTTT. Translated: CASSYRGGNTGELFF.

The V gene is TRBV6-5, the J gene TRBJ1-1; perhaps TRBD1 as D (6 bases). CDR3 length: 15 residues. The germline gives CDR1 MNHEY, CDR2 SVGAGI. With 6 bases removed from V and 1 base from J, the gap between germline ends came to 15 bases. The CDR3 spells CASRGGRLQNTEAFF. The DNA of the CDR3 is TGTGCCAGCAGAGGGGGACGGCTACAGAACACTGAAGCTTTCTTT.

The J gene is TRBJ1-1, the V gene TRBV30; no clear D gene. Germline assignment: CDR1 GTSNPN and CDR2 SVGIG (reference sequence). This CDR3 has 12 residues. Between the trimmed V and J ends, which lost 4 bases and 5 bases, there was a span of 11 bases. As DNA, the CDR3 is TGTGCCTGGACCCAACAGAGAACTGAAGCTTTCTTT. It yields the protein CAWTQQRTEAFF.

This chain connects TRBV7-2 to TRBJ1-1; TRBD1 agrees at 7 bases. The CDR3 has 16 amino acids. V was clipped by 2 bases and J by 5 bases; unmatched bases: 11. The germline V gene has CDR1 SGHTA and CDR2 FQGNSA. CDR3 residues: CASSLSPAGGGTEAFF. The DNA for the CDR3 is TGTGCCAGCAGCTTATCACCCGCAGGGGGTGGGACTGAAGCTTTCTTT.

This rearrangement joins TRBV5-4 to TRBJ2-5; no definite D call. V lost 4 bases, J lost 5 bases, and 15 bases lay in between. The CDR3 loop spans 14 amino acids. Germline lookup yields CDR1 SGHNT and CDR2 YYREEE (reference sequence). The CDR3 bases are TGTGCCAGCAGCGGCGGAATTATGTGGGAGACCCAGTACTTC. Translation gives CASSGGIMWETQYF.

With regard to this clone: The germline gene is not matched at one end of the junction; a read error may be the cause. Other DNA sequences in this sample translate to the same CDR3. The V call is TRBV15, the J call TRBJ2-3, with a tentative D call TRBD2 (5 bases). Per germline, CDR1 LNHNV and CDR2 YYDKDF (reference sequence). This CDR3 region has 15 residues. Here the CDR3 reads CATSRKKLGADTQYF. In nucleotides, the CDR3 is TGCGCCACCAGCAGAAAAAAACTAGGCGCGGATACGCAGTATTTT.

The chain joins TRBV6-5 to TRBJ2-5; TRBD1 matches 8 bases. CDR3 size: 15 residues. V gave up 6 bases and J gave up 4 bases; unmatched junction bases: 10. Germline V gives CDR1 MNHEY, CDR2 SVGAGI. CDR3 in DNA: TGTGCCAGCAGCAGAGACAGGGGTGGATCAGAGACCCAGTACTTC. Translation gives CASSRDRGGSETQYF.

V and J are TRBV14 and TRBJ2-5, with a tentative D call TRBD2 (5 bases). The V and J ends lost 2 bases and 6 bases respectively, with 19 bases between them. Germline CDR1 is SGHDN and CDR2 is FVKESK. The CDR3 has 16 amino acids. The DNA of the CDR3 is TGTGCCAGCAGCCAACCTGGACTCCGGTCGGTAAAGACCCAGTACTTC. This codes for CASSQPGLRSVKTQYF.

The genes are TRBV11-1 and TRBJ2-1, with D maybe TRBD1 (5 bases). This CDR3 region has 13 residues. Germline CDR1 and CDR2: SGHAT and FQDESV (reference sequence). Trimming removed 5 bases from V and 5 bases from J, with 10 bases in between. The CDR3 is CASSTSTDNEQFF. The DNA for the CDR3 is TGTGCCAGCAGCACCTCGACAGACAATGAGCAGTTCTTC.

The V call is TRBV19, the J call TRBJ1-5; D remains unclear. The germline V gene has CDR1 LNHDA and CDR2 SQIVND (reference sequence). The germline V and J ends were trimmed by 5 bases and 0 bases, with 8 bases remaining between them. The CDR3 length is 14 residues. The CDR3 spells CASSWGASNQPQHF. CDR3 DNA: TGTGCCAGTAGTTGGGGAGCTAGCAATCAGCCCCAGCATTTT.